The clone carrying this T cell receptor (beta chain) has a count of ten or more. Its antigen is still unknown. For the second PCR, which ran for about 7 to 11 cycles, a sample-barcoded 5' primer and a J-beta primer mix were used. Template switching added a 12-random-nucleotide identifier to every cDNA molecule. Using its own MiXCR run on the 5' RACE reads, TCRdb lists one record per CDR3 protein. This sample has around 1,700,000 distinct CDR3 sequences, with 28% found just once. Caucasian individuals from Russia who were healthy and aged about 6 to 100 acted as donors. This CDR3 comprises 15 residues. V lost 4 bases and J lost 0, with 13 bases in between. Germline assignment: CDR1 SGHRS and CDR2 YFSETQ. This entry is derived from a study of blood T cells in healthy people across ages. Study findings and constraints: Measured against age, TCR beta diversity per million T cells decreased in a roughly linear manner. Unknown donor CMV status possibly confounded expanded clonotype changes.

The TCR comes from a woman between 25 and 40 years old in good health. The sequenced sample was blood. This sequence joins TRBV5-1 and TRBJ1-2; D unresolved. CDR3 nucleotide sequence: TGCGCCAGCAGCCCCGTTAGTACACCTAACTATGGCTACACCTTC. It is translated as CASSPVSTPNYGYTF.